Given below is one TCR beta chain in context. Its target is unknown. cDNA libraries for TCR beta contained unique molecular identifiers. With about 0.95 to 10 million T cells as the source, a few hundred thousand cDNA molecules resulted. TCRdb redid the calling of the PCR reads with MiXCR, one entry per CDR3 protein. This table has roughly 600,000 distinct CDR3 sequences, about 40% appearing once. This entry comes from a study of post-analysis software for immune sequencing data. Study-wide points: Among roughly 5 TRBV segments more frequent in patients than controls were TRBV5-6, TRBV5-1 and TRBV20-1. F measure showed strong co-clustering of same-batch samples. Significantly lower normalized Chao1 diversity was seen in multiple sclerosis patients than in controls.

V lost 5 bases and J lost 13; bases outside the gene matches: 19. The CDR3 totals 16 residues. Germline assignment: CDR1 MDHEN and CDR2 SYDVKM. This receptor was obtained from a girl under 18 with multiple sclerosis. This chain links TRBV28 with TRBJ2-1; 8 bases are a match to TRBD2. Sequencing was performed on blood. In DNA form, the CDR3 reads TGTGCCAGCAGTCCTACCGGCGCGGGAGGCGGCGGATTCCAGTTCTTC. The encoded protein is CASSPTGAGGGGFQFF.